Listed below are T cell receptor beta chains from one sample, sequenced in a study of breast tumors, draining lymph nodes, adjacent tissues. TCRdb redid the calling of the multiplex PCR reads with MiXCR, one entry per CDR3 protein. The sample has a few hundred thousand distinct CDR3 sequences, roughly a third seen once; the top ten hold approximately 3.3%. The sequenced material came from axillary lymph node tissue. The receptors derive from a female donor with breast cancer. Some clones in this sample may be carry-over from other donors' samples. Each CDR3 is given with its conserved first and last residue. The D gene is left open where the match is weak.

TRBV6-5	TRBJ2-7	TRBD1	CASRRTGTGDYEQYF
TRBV20-1	TRBJ2-3	NA	CSALELLGGTDTQYF
TRBV5-6	TRBJ2-6	NA	CASSLGTSSGANVLTF
TRBV5-6	TRBJ2-1	NA	CASSLDGPEQFF
TRBV5-1	TRBJ2-1	TRBD2	CASSNDGASGGNEQFF
TRBV7-2	TRBJ1-3	TRBD1	CASSTGTGGLYTIYF
TRBV7-2	TRBJ1-1	NA	CASRGTANTEAFF
TRBV28	TRBJ2-1	NA	CAAIQGGIHNEQFF
TRBV30	TRBJ2-5	TRBD1	CAWSAGQGAQETQYF
TRBV6-1	TRBJ1-4	TRBD1	CASSIGQANEKLFF
TRBV2	TRBJ1-3	TRBD1	CASTERGQGRAGNTIYF